The clone carrying this T cell receptor (beta chain) was observed once. The entry originates in a study of T-cell memory formation after mild COVID-19. CDR1 is SGHAT and CDR2 is FQNNGV in the germline V gene. V was shortened by 5 bases and J by 14 bases, with 19 bases between the two germline ends. The CDR3 runs 13 residues. Via MiXCR, TCRdb re-called the 5' RACE reads, giving one row per CDR3 protein. The table records about 82,000 distinct CDR3 sequences, roughly 13% of them present only once. The chain uses TRBV11-2 and TRBJ1-3; weak D call: TRBD1 (5 bases). Input material: PBMCs or a T cell subset sorted from them (not recorded which). The receptor comes from a man younger than 35 who had mild COVID-19 (a few samples of this study predate the infection). Cell type and time point are not known. In DNA, the CDR3 is TGTGCCAGCAGCAAAAACCGGGACGCACTCTTATATTTT. This codes for CASSKNRDALLYF.